This T cell receptor beta chain was profiled in a study of T cell responses to AZD1222 COVID-19 vaccine. Repertoires were generated with immunoSEQ multiplex PCR, while TCRdb's copy carries only in-frame clones and drops some. The sample includes around 140,000 clones, approximately 95% of them seen just once. This CDR3 has 15 residues. V lost 4 bases and J lost 6; bases outside the gene matches: 12. CDR1 is MNHEY, CDR2 SMNVEV, per germline (reference sequence). This clonotype was sampled from an adult in good health. J is TRBJ2-7 and V is TRBV27; the match to TRBD1 covers 7 bases. Specimen: peripheral blood, collected on day 0 of MenACWY control vaccination. CDR3 loop: CASSSPGQPPVEQYF. The CDR3 DNA is TGTGCCAGCAGTTCGCCGGGACAGCCCCCGGTCGAGCAGTACTTC.